This entry lists 5 T cell receptor beta chains sequenced from one sample in a study of identical twins. A single record per CDR3 protein comes from TCRdb applying MiXCR to the 5' RACE reads. Of around 480,000 distinct CDR3 sequences in the sample, approximately 15% were seen once. The same specimen was also included in a second study, on yellow fever vaccine responses in identical twins.

Sequences were obtained from CD4+ T cells sorted from blood. Source of these receptors: a woman aged 18-29 years in good health.

The V call is TRBV27, the J call TRBJ1-1; D unresolved. The CDR3 consists of 16 residues. Per the germline V gene, CDR1 is MNHEY and CDR2 is SMNVEV (reference sequence). V lost 4 bases and J 6 bases, leaving 21 bases between the germline ends. The CDR3 protein is CASSSWPSPGSSEAFF. The CDR3 DNA is TGTGCCAGCAGTTCGTGGCCCAGTCCCGGGAGTTCTGAAGCTTTCTTT.

The chain is built from TRBV5-1 and TRBJ1-5; perhaps TRBD1 as D (5 bases). Germline CDR1 SGHRS, CDR2 YFSETQ. The CDR3 runs to 15 residues. V lost 4 bases and J lost 5, with 16 bases in between. CDR3 loop: CASSADPGTDQPQHF. Here the CDR3 DNA reads TGCGCCAGCAGCGCGGACCCGGGGACGGATCAGCCCCAGCATTTT.

A few counts support this clonotype. The chain uses TRBV6-1 and TRBJ2-5; D call uncertain. The CDR3 spans 16 residues. Germline V gene sequence: CDR1 MNHNS, CDR2 SASEGT. V dropped 4 bases and J dropped 2 bases, with 17 bases sitting between them. CDR3 in amino acids: CASSGGEGPRQETQYF. The CDR3 DNA reads as TGTGCCAGCAGTGGAGGAGAAGGGCCGAGGCAAGAGACCCAGTACTTC.

The chain recombines TRBV5-1 with TRBJ2-5, with D unclear. V dropped 3 bases and J dropped 3 bases, with 6 bases sitting between them. The CDR3 runs to 12 residues. Germline assignment: CDR1 SGHRS and CDR2 YFSETQ. The CDR3 protein is CASSWREETQYF. The CDR3 coding sequence is TGCGCCAGCAGCTGGAGAGAAGAGACCCAGTACTTC. Complete variable domain (other parts from reference TRBV5-1 and TRBJ2-5): KAGVTQTPRYLIKTRGQQVTLSCSPISGHRSVSWYQQTPGQGLQFLFEYFSETQRNKGNFPGRFSGRQFSNSRSEMNVSTLELGDSALYLCASSWREETQYFGPGTRLLVL.

This clonotype showed up many times. V is TRBV28 and J is TRBJ2-4, with a possible D match to TRBD2 (5 bases). The length of the CDR3 is 17 residues. Germline V gives CDR1 MDHEN, CDR2 SYDVKM. The V gene lost 7 bases and the J gene lost 6 bases, with 25 bases spanning the gap. The CDR3 loop reads CASNQGSPGDLRNIQYF. Written as DNA, the CDR3 is TGTGCCAGCAACCAAGGGAGTCCCGGAGATCTGAGAAACATTCAGTACTTC.